The 26 T cell receptor beta chains listed next were all sequenced from one sample in a study of blood T cell repertoires in COVID-19. Generated by immunoSEQ multiplex PCR, the TCRdb table keeps only in-frame clones and is missing some. The table has more than 85,000 clones, roughly four fifths seen once. Sequenced material: peripheral blood. The receptor set was obtained from a human donor in a cohort sampled during active COVID-19.

In its sample, this clone was seen once. The chain carries TRBV29-1 and TRBJ1-1; TRBD1 matches 7 bases. In germline, CDR1 is SQVTM, CDR2 ANQGSEA. The CDR3 has 13 residues. The J segment lost 0 bases and the V segment lost 6 bases, leaving 4 bases of the junction unmatched. The CDR3 region has the DNA TGCAGCGTAGGAACAGGGGTGAACACTGAAGCTTTCTTT. Amino acids: CSVGTGVNTEAFF.

Here the CDR3 reads CASMPGRLGGPETQYF. CDR3 sequence (DNA): TGCGCCAGCATGCCAGGGAGGTTGGGAGGGCCGGAGACCCAGTACTTC. The chain uses TRBV5-1 and TRBJ2-5; 7 bases align to TRBD2. Germline CDR1 is SGHRS and CDR2 is YFSETQ. The J segment lost 5 bases and the V segment lost 6 bases, leaving 16 bases of the junction unmatched. The CDR3 loop spans 16 amino acids.

This chain connects TRBV9 to TRBJ2-2; 7 nucleotides match TRBD2. The CDR3 is 17 amino acids. Per the germline V gene, CDR1 is SGDLS and CDR2 is YYNGEE. Unmatched junction bases numbered 12, after V lost 1 base and J lost 6 bases. The CDR3 protein is CASSVILGGASAGELFF. CDR3 bases: TGTGCCAGCAGCGTAATCTTGGGAGGGGCCAGTGCCGGGGAGCTGTTTTTT.

The CDR3 coding sequence is TGCGCCAGCAGCTTGGTTCTAGCGGAGACCCAGTACTTC. It encodes CASSLVLAETQYF. The chain links TRBV5-1 to TRBJ2-5, with D possibly being TRBD2 (6 bases). Germline V CDR1 and CDR2: SGHRS, YFSETQ. The CDR3 consists of 13 residues. Trimming took 0 bases from V and 5 from J, leaving 8 bases between them.

This clone was counted once. The chain carries TRBV6-5 and TRBJ1-5; 9 nucleotides agree with TRBD1. Germline V gene data show CDR1 as MNHEY and CDR2 as SVGAGI. V shed 4 bases and J 2 bases; nucleotides not matched to a gene: 6. The CDR3 covers 16 residues. CDR3 protein: CASSLDRGVGNQPQHF. As DNA, the CDR3 is TGTGCCAGCAGTTTGGACAGGGGAGTTGGCAATCAGCCCCAGCATTTT.

The chain recombines TRBV9 with TRBJ2-7; D gene unclear. Per germline, CDR1 SGDLS and CDR2 YYNGEE. The CDR3 consists of 14 residues. The germline V and J ends were trimmed by 4 bases and 3 bases, with 14 bases remaining between them. CDR3 DNA sequence: TGTGCCAGCAGCCCGGCCCTGCGGTTCTACGAGCAGTACTTC. The encoded protein is CASSPALRFYEQYF.

In this sample, this clone turned up once. The genes are TRBV6-5 and TRBJ2-5; 11 nucleotides agree with TRBD1. After removal of 5 bases from V and 5 bases from J, the junction contained 7 bases not matched to a gene. Germline loops: CDR1 MNHEY, CDR2 SVGAGI. The CDR3 spans 15 residues. CDR3 bases: TGTGCCAGCAGTCCGGACAGGGGGCTGAGGGAGACCCAGTACTTC. It specifies CASSPDRGLRETQYF.

The J gene is TRBJ1-2, the V gene TRBV7-8; a possible D gene is TRBD1 (5 bases). V lost 7 bases, J lost 4 bases, and 16 bases lay in between. Germline-derived CDR1 and CDR2 are SGHVS and FQNEAQ. The CDR3 covers 14 residues. The CDR3 region has the DNA TGTGCCAGCACCCCAATGGGGCAGTCCTATGGCTACACCTTC. It is translated as CASTPMGQSYGYTF.

The chain joins TRBV29-1 to TRBJ1-2, with 11 bases matching TRBD1. The trim removed 5 bases at V and 7 bases at J, leaving 3 bases unmatched. Germline V gene lookup returns CDR1 SQVTM and CDR2 ANQGSEA. The CDR3 runs 12 residues. CDR3 coding DNA: TGCAGCGTTATTGGGACAGGGGGTGGCTACACCTTC. Its translation: CSVIGTGGGYTF.

The chain joins TRBV28 to TRBJ2-2; 10 bases map to TRBD1. In germline, CDR1 is MDHEN, CDR2 SYDVKM. This CDR3 region has 14 residues. V shed 6 bases and J 6 bases; nucleotides not matched to a gene: 4. CDR3 in amino acids: CASRGQGSPGELFF. The CDR3, as DNA: TGTGCCAGCAGGGGACAGGGGTCCCCCGGGGAGCTGTTTTTT.

The table lists this clone with a count of one. V usage is TRBV7-2 and J usage is TRBJ1-4; no reliable D call. Germline CDR1 and CDR2: SGHTA and FQGNSA. With 4 bases removed from V and 8 bases from J, the gap between germline ends came to 11 bases. The CDR3 consists of 13 residues. DNA of the CDR3: TGTGCCAGCAGCTCCTCGGGAAGCGAAAAACTGTTTTTT. Protein sequence: CASSSSGSEKLFF.

The rearrangement links TRBV3-1 (or the pseudogene TRBV3-2) to TRBJ1-3; 8 nucleotides align to TRBD1. Trimming took 6 bases from V and 0 from J; bases not matched to a gene: 4. This CDR3 comprises 15 residues. CDR1 is LGHDT and CDR2 is YNNKEL in the germline V gene (reference sequence). CDR3 nucleotide sequence: TGTGCCAGCAGTCTGGACAGGGTCTCTGGAAACACCATATATTTT. The encoded protein is CASSLDRVSGNTIYF.

This sequence joins TRBV7-3 and TRBJ2-7; weak D call: TRBD1 (6 bases). The ends were cut back, 4 bases at V and 2 bases at J, with 18 bases in the middle. The germline gives CDR1 SGHTA, CDR2 FQGTGA. The CDR3 has 16 amino acids. CDR3 DNA sequence: TGTGCCAGCAGCTCCACGACAGGCCGGGACCCCTACGAGCAGTACTTC. This sequence encodes CASSSTTGRDPYEQYF.

The rearrangement uses TRBV6-5 and TRBJ2-2; D is unclear. Looked up from germline, CDR1 is MNHEY and CDR2 is SVGAGI. This CDR3 has 13 residues. Trimming pared 5 bases from V and 5 bases from J, leaving 9 bases between. CDR3 nucleotide sequence: TGTGCCAGCAGTCCCCGGTTGACCGGGGAGCTGTTTTTT. Amino acids: CASSPRLTGELFF.

This chain uses TRBV29-1 with TRBJ2-5; 7 nucleotides line up with TRBD1. Germline lookup yields CDR1 SQVTM and CDR2 ANQGSEA. CDR3 length equals 14 residues. Trimming took 6 bases from V and 1 from J; bases not matched to a gene: 8. CDR3 protein: CSVTGVGLQETQYF. CDR3 bases: TGCAGCGTCACAGGGGTAGGGCTCCAAGAGACCCAGTACTTC.

The V and J genes are TRBV7-2 and TRBJ1-2; 7 bases agree with TRBD1. V gave up 5 bases and J gave up 4 bases; unmatched junction bases: 7. There are 14 residues in the CDR3. Germline V gene sequence: CDR1 SGHTA, CDR2 FQGNSA. The DNA for the CDR3 is TGTGCCAGCAGCCCCCCGGGACAGACCTATGGCTACACCTTC. Translation: CASSPPGQTYGYTF.

The chain couples TRBV24-1 to TRBJ2-7; 15 bases match TRBD2. Per germline, CDR1 KGHDR and CDR2 SFDVKD. The CDR3 runs 16 residues. The V segment lost 3 bases and the J segment 8 bases; nucleotides outside the gene matches: 7. The CDR3 is CATSDTSGTSGRKQYF. Here the CDR3 DNA reads TGTGCCACCAGTGATACCTCCGGGACTAGCGGGAGGAAGCAGTACTTC.

The CDR3: CASRLGRAFSLVSNEQFF. The DNA for the CDR3 is TGTGCCAGCAGGCTCGGGAGGGCCTTTTCCCTGGTCTCCAATGAGCAGTTCTTC. The V gene is TRBV2, the J gene TRBJ2-1; 8 positions match TRBD2. Germline V gene lookup returns CDR1 SNHLY and CDR2 FYNNEI. Trimming removed 6 bases from V and 6 bases from J; junction bases left unmatched: 19. This CDR3 has 18 residues.

J is TRBJ2-5 and V is TRBV19; 9 bases fit TRBD2. CDR3 length: 15 residues. The junction had 7 bases not matched to a gene; V was cut back by 4 bases and J by 4 bases. CDR1 and CDR2 (germline): LNHDA, SQIVND (reference sequence). DNA of the CDR3: TGTGCCAGTAGTAAGGGGGCGGGAGGGACAGAGACCCAGTACTTC. Translated: CASSKGAGGTETQYF.

This clone is a singleton in its sample. This sequence joins TRBV12-3 or TRBV12-4 and TRBJ1-2; D remains ambiguous. This CDR3 is 13 amino acids long. Trimming cost V 3 bases and J 1 base, with 6 bases left between them. DNA of the CDR3: TGTGCCAGCAGTTTCGGGTATAACTATGGCTACACCTTC. Residues: CASSFGYNYGYTF.

This chain connects TRBV7-8 to TRBJ2-1; TRBD2 is a possible D gene (6 bases). V was pared by 5 bases and J by 6 bases, with 20 bases between. Germline lookup yields CDR1 SGHVS and CDR2 FQNEAQ. The CDR3 has 16 residues. The CDR3 here is CASSPPGLANLNEQFF. The CDR3 DNA sequence: TGTGCCAGCAGCCCACCGGGACTCGCAAACCTCAATGAGCAGTTCTTC.

This clone was recorded only once. This chain uses TRBV29-1 with TRBJ1-1, with a tentative D call TRBD1 (6 bases). The germline CDR1 and CDR2 sequences are SQVTM and ANQGSEA. Trimming cost V 4 bases and J 7 bases, with 16 bases left between them. The CDR3 consists of 13 residues. The CDR3 reads CSVVIWVTGEAFF. DNA of the CDR3: TGCAGCGTTGTGATTTGGGTGACAGGTGAAGCTTTCTTT.

V is TRBV27 and J is TRBJ1-5; the D gene is possibly TRBD1 (5 bases). Deletions cut 4 bases from V and 14 bases from J, with 30 bases between. CDR1 and CDR2 (germline): MNHEY, SMNVEV (reference sequence). The CDR3 consists of 17 residues. CDR3 sequence reads: CASSSLPVDSPYFEKHF. The CDR3 DNA is TGTGCCAGCAGTTCCTTACCCGTCGACAGTCCCTACTTCGAGAAGCATTTT.

The sample holds one count of this clone. The CDR3 sequence is CSAWRETQYF. CDR3 nucleotides: TGCAGTGCTTGGAGAGAGACCCAGTACTTC. This chain links TRBV20-1 with TRBJ2-5; D uncertain. Germline V gene lookup returns CDR1 DFQATT and CDR2 SNEGSKA (reference sequence). This CDR3 comprises 10 residues. Trimming took 5 bases from V and 4 from J, leaving 5 bases between them.

The V call is TRBV10-3, the J call TRBJ1-1; D is uncertain. The germline V and J ends were trimmed by 0 bases and 5 bases, with 10 bases remaining between them. This CDR3 region has 14 residues. Germline V gene sequence: CDR1 ENHRY, CDR2 SYGVKD. CDR3 sequence: CAISESVSSTEAFF. CDR3 coding DNA: TGTGCCATCAGTGAGTCAGTCAGTTCTACTGAAGCTTTCTTT.

The genes are TRBV5-1 and TRBJ1-5; D is undetermined. The germline CDR1 and CDR2 sequences are SGHRS and YFSETQ. V lost 0 bases and J lost 1, with 8 bases in between. The CDR3 consists of 15 residues. The CDR3 loop reads CASSLGQTSNQPQHF. The CDR3 DNA is TGCGCCAGCAGCTTGGGACAAACCAGCAATCAGCCCCAGCATTTT.